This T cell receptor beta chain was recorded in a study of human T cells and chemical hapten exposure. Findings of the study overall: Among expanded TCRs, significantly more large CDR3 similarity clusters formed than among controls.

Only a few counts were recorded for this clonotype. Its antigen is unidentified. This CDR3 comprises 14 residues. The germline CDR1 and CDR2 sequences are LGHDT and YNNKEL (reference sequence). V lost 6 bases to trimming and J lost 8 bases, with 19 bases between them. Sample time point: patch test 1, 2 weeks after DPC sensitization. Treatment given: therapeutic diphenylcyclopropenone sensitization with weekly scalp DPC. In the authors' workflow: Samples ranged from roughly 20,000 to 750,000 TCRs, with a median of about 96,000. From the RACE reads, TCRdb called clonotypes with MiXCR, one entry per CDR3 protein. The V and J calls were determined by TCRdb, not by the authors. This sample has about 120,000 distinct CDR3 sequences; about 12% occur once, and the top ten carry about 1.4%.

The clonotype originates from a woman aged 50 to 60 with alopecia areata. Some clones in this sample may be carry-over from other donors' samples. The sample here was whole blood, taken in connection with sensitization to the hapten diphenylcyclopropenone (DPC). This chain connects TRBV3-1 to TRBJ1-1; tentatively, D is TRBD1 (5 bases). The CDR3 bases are TGTGCCAGCAGACTTCTTCAGGGAGCTTCCGAAGCTTTCTTT. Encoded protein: CASRLLQGASEAFF.